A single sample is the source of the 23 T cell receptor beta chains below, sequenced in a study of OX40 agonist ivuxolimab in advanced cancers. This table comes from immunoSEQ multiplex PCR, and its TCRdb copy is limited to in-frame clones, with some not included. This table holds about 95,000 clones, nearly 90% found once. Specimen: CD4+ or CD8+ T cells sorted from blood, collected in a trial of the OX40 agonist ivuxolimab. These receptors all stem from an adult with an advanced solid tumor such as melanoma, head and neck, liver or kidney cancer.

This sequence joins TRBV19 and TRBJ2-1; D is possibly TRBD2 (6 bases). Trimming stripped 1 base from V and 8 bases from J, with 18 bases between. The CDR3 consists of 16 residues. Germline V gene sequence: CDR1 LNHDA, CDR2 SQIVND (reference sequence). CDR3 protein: CASSIVGGDGVDEQFF. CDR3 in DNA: TGTGCCAGTAGTATAGTAGGAGGGGATGGAGTGGATGAGCAGTTCTTC.

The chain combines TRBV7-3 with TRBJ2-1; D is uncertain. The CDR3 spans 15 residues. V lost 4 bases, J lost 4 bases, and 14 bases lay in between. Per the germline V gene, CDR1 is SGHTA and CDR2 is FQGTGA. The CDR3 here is CASSSSELPYNEQFF. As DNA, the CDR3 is TGTGCCAGCAGCTCCTCGGAGCTACCTTACAATGAGCAGTTCTTC. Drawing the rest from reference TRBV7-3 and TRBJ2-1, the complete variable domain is GAGVSQTPSNKVTEKGKYVELRCDPISGHTALYWYRQSLGQGPEFLIYFQGTGAADDSGLPNDRFFAVRPEGSVSTLKIQRTERGDSAVYLCASSSSELPYNEQFFGPGTRLTVL.

The CDR3 DNA follows: TGTGCCAGCGGCGAAACAGGGGACTCTGGAAACACCATATATTTT. Its protein product is CASGETGDSGNTIYF. The rearrangement links TRBV6-6 to TRBJ1-3; 7 nucleotides match TRBD1. Germline trimming cut 8 bases from V and 0 bases from J; bases unmatched to any gene: 7. This CDR3 spans 15 amino acids. Germline V lookup: CDR1 MNHNY, CDR2 SVGAGI (reference sequence).

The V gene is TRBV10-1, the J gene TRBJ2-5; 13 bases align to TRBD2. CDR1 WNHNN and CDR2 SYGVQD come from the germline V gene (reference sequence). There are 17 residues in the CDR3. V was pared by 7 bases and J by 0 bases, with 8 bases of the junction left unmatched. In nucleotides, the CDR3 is TGCGCCAGCACTTGGACTAGCGGGGGAGAGTACCAAGAGACCCAGTACTTC. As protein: CASTWTSGGEYQETQYF.

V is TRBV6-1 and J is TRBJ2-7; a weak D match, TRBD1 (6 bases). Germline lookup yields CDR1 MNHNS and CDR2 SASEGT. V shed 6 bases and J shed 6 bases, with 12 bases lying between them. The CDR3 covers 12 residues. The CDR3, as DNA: TGTGCCAGCAGAAGAGGGGGTGGCGAGCAGTACTTC. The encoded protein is CASRRGGGEQYF.

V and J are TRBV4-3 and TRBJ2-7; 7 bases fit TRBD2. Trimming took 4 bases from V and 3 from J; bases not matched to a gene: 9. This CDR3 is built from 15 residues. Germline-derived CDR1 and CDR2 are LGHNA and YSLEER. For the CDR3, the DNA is TGCGCCAGCAGCCCTCGGCCTAGCGGCTACTACGAGCAGTACTTC. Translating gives CASSPRPSGYYEQYF.

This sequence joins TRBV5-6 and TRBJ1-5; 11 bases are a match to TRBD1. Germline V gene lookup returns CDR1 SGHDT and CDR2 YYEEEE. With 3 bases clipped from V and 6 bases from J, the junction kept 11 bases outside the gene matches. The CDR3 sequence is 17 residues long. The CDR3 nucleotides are TGTGCCAGCAGCTGGACAGGGGGCGCTTCGGCTGGTCAGCCCCAGCATTTT. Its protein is CASSWTGGASAGQPQHF.

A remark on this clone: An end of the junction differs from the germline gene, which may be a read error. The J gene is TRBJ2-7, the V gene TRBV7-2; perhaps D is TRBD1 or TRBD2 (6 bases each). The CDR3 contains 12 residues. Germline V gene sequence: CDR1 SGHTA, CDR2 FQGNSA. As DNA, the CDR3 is TGTGCCAGCAGCTTAGCGGTAGGACAGCGGGACTTC. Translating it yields CASSLAVGQRDF.

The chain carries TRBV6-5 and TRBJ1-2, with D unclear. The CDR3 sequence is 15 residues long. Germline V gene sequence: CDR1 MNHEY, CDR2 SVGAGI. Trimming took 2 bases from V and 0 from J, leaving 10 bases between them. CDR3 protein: CASSYRATANYGYTF. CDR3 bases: TGTGCCAGCAGTTACCGGGCTACAGCTAACTATGGCTACACCTTC.

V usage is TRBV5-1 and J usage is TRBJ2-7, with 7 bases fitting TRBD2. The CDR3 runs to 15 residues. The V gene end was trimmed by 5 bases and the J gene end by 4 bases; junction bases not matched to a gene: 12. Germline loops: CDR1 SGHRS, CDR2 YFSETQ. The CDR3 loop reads CASRYREAGLYEQYF. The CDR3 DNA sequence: TGCGCCAGCAGATACCGGGAGGCAGGGTTATACGAGCAGTACTTC.

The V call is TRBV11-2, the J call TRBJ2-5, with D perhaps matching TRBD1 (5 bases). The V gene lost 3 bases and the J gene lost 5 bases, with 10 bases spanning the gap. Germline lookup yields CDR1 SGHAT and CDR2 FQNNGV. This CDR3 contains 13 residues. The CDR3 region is CASSFSGKETQYF. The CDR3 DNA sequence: TGTGCCAGCAGCTTTTCAGGGAAGGAGACCCAGTACTTC.

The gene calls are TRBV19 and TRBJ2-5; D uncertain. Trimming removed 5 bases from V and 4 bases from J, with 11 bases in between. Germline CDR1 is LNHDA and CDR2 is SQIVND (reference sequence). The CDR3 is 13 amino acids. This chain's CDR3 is CASSYGILETQYF. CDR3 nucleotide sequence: TGTGCCAGTAGTTACGGAATTCTAGAGACCCAGTACTTC.

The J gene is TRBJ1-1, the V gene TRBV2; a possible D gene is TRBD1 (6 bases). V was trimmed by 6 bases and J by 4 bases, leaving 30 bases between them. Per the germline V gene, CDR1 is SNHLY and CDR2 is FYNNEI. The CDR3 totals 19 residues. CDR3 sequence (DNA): TGTGCCAGCAGCGCAACCCCAGGGACATTATTACTTTCGAGCACTGAAGCTTTCTTT. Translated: CASSATPGTLLLSSTEAFF.

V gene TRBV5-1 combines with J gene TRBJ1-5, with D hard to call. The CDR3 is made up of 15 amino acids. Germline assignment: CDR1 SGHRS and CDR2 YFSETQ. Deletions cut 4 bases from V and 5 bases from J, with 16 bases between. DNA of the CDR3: TGCGCCAGCAGCCCTGGGCAGGAAGGATATCAGCCCCAGCATTTT. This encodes CASSPGQEGYQPQHF.

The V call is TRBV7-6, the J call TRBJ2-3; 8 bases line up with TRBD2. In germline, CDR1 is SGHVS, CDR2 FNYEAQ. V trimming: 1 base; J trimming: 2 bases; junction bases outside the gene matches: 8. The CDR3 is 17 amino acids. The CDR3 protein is CASSLGSGSGATDTQYF. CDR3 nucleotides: TGTGCCAGCAGCTTAGGGTCGGGTAGCGGGGCCACAGATACGCAGTATTTT.

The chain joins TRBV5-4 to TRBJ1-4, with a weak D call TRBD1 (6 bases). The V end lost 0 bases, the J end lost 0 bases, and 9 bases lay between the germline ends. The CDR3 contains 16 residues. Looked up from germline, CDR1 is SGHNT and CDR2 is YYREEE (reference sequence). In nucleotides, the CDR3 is TGTGCCAGCAGCTTGGACAGGGAGTCAACTAATGAAAAACTGTTTTTT. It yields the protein CASSLDRESTNEKLFF.

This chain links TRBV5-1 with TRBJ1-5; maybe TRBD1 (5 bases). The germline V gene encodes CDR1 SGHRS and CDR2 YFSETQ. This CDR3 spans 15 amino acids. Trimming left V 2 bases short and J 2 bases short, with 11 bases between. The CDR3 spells CASSFEGSGNQPQHF. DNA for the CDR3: TGCGCCAGCAGCTTCGAGGGGTCGGGCAATCAGCCCCAGCATTTT.

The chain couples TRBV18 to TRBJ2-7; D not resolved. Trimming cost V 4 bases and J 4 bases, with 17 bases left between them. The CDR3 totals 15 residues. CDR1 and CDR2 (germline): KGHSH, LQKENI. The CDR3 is CASSRVDIGAYEQYF. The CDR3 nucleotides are TGTGCCAGCTCACGGGTGGATATAGGAGCATACGAGCAGTACTTC. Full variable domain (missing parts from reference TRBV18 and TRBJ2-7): NAGVMQNPRHLVRRRGQEARLRCSPMKGHSHVYWYRQLPEEGLKFMVYLQKENIIDESGMPKERFSAEFPKEGPSILRIQQVVRGDSAAYFCASSRVDIGAYEQYFGPGTRLTVT.

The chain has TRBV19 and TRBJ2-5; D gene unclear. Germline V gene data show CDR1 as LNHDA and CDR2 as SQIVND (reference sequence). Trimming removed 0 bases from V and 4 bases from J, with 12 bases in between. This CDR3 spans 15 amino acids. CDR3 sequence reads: CASSIESEVGETQYF. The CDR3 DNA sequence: TGTGCCAGTAGTATAGAGTCCGAGGTTGGAGAGACCCAGTACTTC.

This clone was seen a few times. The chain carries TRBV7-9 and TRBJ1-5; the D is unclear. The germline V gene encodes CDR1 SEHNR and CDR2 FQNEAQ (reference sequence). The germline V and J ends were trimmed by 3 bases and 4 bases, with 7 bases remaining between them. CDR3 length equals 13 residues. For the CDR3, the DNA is TGTGCCAGCAGCTTTACTGATAATCAGCCCCAGCATTTT. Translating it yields CASSFTDNQPQHF.

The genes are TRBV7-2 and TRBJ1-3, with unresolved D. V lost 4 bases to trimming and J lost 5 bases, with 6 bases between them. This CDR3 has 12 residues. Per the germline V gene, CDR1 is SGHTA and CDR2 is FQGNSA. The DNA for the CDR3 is TGTGCCAGCAGCTCAAATCGAAACACCATATATTTT. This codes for CASSSNRNTIYF.

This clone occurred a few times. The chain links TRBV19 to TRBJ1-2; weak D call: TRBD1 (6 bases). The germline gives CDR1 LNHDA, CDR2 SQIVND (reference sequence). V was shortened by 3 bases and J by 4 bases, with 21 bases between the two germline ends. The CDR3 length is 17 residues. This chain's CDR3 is CASSMDRETGYVYGYTF. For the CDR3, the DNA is TGTGCCAGTAGTATGGACCGAGAAACAGGGTACGTCTATGGCTACACCTTC. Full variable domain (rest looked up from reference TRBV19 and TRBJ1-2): DGGITQSPKYLFRKEGQNVTLSCEQNLNHDAMYWYRQDPGQGLRLIYYSQIVNDFQKGDIAEGYSVSREKKESFPLTVTSAQKNPTAFYLCASSMDRETGYVYGYTFGSGTRLTVV.

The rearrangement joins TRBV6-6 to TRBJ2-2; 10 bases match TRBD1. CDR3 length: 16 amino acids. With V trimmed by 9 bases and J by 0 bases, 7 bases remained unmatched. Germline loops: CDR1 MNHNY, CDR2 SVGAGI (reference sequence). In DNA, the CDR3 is TGTGCCAGTACGGGGACAGGGGCGACGAACACCGGGGAGCTGTTTTTT. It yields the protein CASTGTGATNTGELFF.